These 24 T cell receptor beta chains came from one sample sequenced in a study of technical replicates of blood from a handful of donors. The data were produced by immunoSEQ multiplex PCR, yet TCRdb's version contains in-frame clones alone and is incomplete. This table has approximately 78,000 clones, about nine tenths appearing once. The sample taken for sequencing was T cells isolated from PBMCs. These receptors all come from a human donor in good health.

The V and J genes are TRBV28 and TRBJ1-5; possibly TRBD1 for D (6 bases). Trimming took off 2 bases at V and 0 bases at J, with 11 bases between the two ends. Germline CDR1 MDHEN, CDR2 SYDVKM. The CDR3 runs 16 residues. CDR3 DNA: TGTGCCAGCAGTTTACGGACAGTCTATAGCAATCAGCCCCAGCATTTT. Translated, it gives CASSLRTVYSNQPQHF.

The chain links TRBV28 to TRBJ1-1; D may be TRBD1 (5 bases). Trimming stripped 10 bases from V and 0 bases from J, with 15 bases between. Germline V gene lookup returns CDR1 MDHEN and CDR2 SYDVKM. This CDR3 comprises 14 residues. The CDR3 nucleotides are TGTGCCACCTATTTGACAGTTATGAACACTGAAGCTTTCTTT. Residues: CATYLTVMNTEAFF.

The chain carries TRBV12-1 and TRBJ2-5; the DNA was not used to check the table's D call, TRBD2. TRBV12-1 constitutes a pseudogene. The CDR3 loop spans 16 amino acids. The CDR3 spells CASSLPPRERGETQYF. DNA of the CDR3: TGTGCCAGCAGCTTACCTCCGCGAGAGAGAGGAGAGACCCAGTACTTC.

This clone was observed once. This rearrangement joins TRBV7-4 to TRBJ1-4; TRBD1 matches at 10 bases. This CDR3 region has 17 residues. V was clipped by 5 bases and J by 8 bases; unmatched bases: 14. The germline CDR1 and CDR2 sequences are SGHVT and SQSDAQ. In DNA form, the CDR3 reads TGTGCCAGCAGCCTAGACAGGGGGCGCCGTCCACGGGAAAAACTGTTTTTT. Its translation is CASSLDRGRRPREKLFF.

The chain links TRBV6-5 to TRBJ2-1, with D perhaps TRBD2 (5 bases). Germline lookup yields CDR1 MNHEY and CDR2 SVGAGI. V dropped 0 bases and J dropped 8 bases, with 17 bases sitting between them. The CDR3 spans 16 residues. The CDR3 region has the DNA TGTGCCAGCAGTTACTCTCCGGGGATTCGCCGGGATGAGCAGTTCTTC. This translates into CASSYSPGIRRDEQFF.

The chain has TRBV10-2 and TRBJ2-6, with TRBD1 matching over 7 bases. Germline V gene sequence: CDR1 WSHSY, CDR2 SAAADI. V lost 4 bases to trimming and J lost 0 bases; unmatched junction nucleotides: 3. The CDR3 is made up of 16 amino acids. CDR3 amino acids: CASSGTGPSGANVLTF. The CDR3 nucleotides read TGCGCCAGCAGTGGGACAGGCCCCTCTGGGGCCAACGTCCTGACTTTC.

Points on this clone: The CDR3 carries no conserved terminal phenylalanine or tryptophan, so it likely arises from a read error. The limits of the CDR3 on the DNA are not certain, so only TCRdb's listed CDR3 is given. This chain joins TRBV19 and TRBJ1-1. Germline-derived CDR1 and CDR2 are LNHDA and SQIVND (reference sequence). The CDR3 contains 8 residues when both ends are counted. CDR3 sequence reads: CASSRDRL.

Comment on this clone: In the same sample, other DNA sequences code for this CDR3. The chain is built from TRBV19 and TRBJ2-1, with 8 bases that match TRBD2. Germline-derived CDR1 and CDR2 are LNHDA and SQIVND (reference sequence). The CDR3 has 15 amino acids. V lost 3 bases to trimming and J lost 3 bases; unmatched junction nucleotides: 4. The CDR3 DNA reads TGTGCCAGTAGTATCGGAACTAGCGGCTACAATGAGCAGTTCTTC. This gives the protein CASSIGTSGYNEQFF.

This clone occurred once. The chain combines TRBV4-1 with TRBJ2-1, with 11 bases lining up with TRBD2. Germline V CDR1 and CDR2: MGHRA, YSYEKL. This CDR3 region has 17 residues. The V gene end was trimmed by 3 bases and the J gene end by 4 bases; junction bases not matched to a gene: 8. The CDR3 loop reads CASSQGGTSGPYNEQFF. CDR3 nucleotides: TGCGCCAGCAGCCAGGGGGGGACTAGCGGACCTTACAATGAGCAGTTCTTC.

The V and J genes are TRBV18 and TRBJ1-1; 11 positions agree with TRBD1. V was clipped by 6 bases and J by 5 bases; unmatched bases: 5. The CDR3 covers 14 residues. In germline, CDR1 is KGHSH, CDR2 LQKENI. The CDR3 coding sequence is TGTGCCAGCTCCACGGACAGGGGGCGTACTGAAGCTTTCTTT. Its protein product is CASSTDRGRTEAFF.

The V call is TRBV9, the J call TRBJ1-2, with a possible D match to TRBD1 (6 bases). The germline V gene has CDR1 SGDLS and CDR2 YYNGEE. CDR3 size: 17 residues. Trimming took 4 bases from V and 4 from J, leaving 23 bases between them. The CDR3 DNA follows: TGTGCCAGCAGCTTACAATCGACAGGCCAACCCCCCTATGGCTACACCTTC. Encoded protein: CASSLQSTGQPPYGYTF. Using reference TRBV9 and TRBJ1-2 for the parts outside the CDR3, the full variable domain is DSGVTQTPKHLITATGQRVTLRCSPRSGDLSVYWYQQSLDQGLQFLIQYYNGEERAKGNILERFSAQQFPDLHSELNLSSLELGDSALYFCASSLQSTGQPPYGYTFGSGTRLTVV.

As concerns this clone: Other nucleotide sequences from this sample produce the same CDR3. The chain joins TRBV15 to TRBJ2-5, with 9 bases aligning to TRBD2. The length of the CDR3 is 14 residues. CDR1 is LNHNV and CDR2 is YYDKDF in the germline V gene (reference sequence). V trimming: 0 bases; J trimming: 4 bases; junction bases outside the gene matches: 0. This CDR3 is CATSRELAGETQYF. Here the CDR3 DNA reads TGTGCCACCAGCAGAGAACTAGCGGGAGAGACCCAGTACTTC.

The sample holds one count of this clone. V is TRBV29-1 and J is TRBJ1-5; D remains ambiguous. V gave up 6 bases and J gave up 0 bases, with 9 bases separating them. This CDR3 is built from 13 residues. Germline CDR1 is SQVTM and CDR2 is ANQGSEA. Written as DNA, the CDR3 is TGCAGCGTCACTAGGGATAGCAATCAGCCCCAGCATTTT. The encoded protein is CSVTRDSNQPQHF.

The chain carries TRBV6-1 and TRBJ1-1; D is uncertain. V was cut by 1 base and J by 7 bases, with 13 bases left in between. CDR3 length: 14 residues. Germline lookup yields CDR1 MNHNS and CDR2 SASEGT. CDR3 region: CASSEVGSYHEAFF. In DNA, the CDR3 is TGTGCCAGCAGTGAAGTGGGCAGCTACCATGAAGCTTTCTTT.

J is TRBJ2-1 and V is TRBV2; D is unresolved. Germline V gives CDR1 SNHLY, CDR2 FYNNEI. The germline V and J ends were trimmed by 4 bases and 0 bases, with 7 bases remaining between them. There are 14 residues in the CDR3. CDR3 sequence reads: CASSVLRSYNEQFF. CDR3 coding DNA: TGTGCCAGCAGTGTTTTGCGCTCCTACAATGAGCAGTTCTTC.

The CDR3 sequence: CASRSGRGTDTQYF. The CDR3 DNA reads as TGTGCCAGCAGAAGCGGGAGGGGCACAGATACGCAGTATTTT. The chain carries TRBV2 and TRBJ2-3; 10 bases line up with TRBD2. The trim removed 6 bases at V and 1 base at J, leaving 1 base unmatched. Germline CDR1 and CDR2: SNHLY and FYNNEI. The CDR3 is made up of 14 amino acids.

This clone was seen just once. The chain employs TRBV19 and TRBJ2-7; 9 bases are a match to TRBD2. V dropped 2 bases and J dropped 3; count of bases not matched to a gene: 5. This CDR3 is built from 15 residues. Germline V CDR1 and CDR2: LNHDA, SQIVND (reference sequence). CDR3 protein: CASSIRGLAYYEQYF. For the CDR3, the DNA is TGTGCCAGTAGTATAAGGGGACTAGCCTACTACGAGCAGTACTTC. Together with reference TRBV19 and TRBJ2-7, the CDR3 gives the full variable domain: DGGITQSPKYLFRKEGQNVTLSCEQNLNHDAMYWYRQDPGQGLRLIYYSQIVNDFQKGDIAEGYSVSREKKESFPLTVTSAQKNPTAFYLCASSIRGLAYYEQYFGPGTRLTVT.

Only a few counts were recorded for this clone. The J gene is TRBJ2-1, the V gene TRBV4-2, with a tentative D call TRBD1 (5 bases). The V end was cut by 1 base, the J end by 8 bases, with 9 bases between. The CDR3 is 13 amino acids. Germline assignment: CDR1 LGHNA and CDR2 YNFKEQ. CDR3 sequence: CASSQGQRDEQFF. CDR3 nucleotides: TGTGCCAGCAGCCAAGGACAGCGAGATGAGCAGTTCTTC.

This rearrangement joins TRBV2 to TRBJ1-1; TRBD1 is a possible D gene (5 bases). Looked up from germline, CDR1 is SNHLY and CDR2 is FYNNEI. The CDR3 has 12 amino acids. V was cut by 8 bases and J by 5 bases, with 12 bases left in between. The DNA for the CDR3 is TGTGCCAGCTTTCTCGGGGGGACTGAAGCTTTCTTT. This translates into CASFLGGTEAFF.

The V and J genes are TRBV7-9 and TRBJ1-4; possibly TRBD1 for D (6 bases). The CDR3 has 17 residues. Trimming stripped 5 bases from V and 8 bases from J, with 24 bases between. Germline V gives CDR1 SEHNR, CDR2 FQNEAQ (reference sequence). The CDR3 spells CASSPLASSGAEEKLFF. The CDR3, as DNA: TGTGCCAGCAGCCCTTTAGCTTCGTCAGGGGCAGAAGAAAAACTGTTTTTT.

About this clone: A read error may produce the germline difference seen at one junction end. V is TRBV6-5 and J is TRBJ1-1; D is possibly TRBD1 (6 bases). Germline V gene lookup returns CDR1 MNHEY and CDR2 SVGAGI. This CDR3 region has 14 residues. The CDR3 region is CASSYGWGPTKAFF. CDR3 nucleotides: TGTGCCAGCAGTTACGGTTGGGGGCCCACTAAAGCTTTCTTT.

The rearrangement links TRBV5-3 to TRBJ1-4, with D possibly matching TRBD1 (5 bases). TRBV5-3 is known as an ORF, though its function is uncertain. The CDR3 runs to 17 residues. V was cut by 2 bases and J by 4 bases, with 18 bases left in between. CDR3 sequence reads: CARSLAGSFILNEKLFF. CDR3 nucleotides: TGTGCCAGAAGCTTAGCAGGGTCCTTTATACTTAATGAAAAACTGTTTTTT.

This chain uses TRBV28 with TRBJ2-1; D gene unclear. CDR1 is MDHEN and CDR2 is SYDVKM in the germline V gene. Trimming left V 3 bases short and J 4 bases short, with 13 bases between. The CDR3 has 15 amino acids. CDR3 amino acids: CASSFIAAGYNEQFF. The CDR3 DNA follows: TGTGCCAGCAGTTTTATAGCCGCCGGTTACAATGAGCAGTTCTTC.

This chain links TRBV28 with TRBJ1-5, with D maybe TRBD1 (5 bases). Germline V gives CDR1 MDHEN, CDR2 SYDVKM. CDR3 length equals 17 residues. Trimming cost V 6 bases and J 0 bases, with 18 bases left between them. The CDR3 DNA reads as TGTGCCAGCAGGACAATTAGGGGCAGGTATAGCAATCAGCCCCAGCATTTT. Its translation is CASRTIRGRYSNQPQHF.